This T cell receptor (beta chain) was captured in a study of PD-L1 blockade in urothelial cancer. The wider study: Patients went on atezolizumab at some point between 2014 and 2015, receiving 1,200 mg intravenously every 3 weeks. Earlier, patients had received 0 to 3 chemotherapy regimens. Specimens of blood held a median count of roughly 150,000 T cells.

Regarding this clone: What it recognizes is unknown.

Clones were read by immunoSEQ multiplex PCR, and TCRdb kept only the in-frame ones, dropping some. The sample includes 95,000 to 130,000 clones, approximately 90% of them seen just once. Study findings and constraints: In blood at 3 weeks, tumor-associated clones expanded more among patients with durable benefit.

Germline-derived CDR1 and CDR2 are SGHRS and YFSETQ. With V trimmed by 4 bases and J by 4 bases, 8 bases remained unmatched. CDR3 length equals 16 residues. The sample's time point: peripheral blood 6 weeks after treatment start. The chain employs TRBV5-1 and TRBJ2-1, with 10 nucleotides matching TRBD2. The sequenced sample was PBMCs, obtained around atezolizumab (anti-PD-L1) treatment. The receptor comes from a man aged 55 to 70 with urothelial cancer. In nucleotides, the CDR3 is TGCGCCAGCAGCCCGGGACGACTAGCGGGTTACAATGAGCAGTTCTTC. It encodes CASSPGRLAGYNEQFF.